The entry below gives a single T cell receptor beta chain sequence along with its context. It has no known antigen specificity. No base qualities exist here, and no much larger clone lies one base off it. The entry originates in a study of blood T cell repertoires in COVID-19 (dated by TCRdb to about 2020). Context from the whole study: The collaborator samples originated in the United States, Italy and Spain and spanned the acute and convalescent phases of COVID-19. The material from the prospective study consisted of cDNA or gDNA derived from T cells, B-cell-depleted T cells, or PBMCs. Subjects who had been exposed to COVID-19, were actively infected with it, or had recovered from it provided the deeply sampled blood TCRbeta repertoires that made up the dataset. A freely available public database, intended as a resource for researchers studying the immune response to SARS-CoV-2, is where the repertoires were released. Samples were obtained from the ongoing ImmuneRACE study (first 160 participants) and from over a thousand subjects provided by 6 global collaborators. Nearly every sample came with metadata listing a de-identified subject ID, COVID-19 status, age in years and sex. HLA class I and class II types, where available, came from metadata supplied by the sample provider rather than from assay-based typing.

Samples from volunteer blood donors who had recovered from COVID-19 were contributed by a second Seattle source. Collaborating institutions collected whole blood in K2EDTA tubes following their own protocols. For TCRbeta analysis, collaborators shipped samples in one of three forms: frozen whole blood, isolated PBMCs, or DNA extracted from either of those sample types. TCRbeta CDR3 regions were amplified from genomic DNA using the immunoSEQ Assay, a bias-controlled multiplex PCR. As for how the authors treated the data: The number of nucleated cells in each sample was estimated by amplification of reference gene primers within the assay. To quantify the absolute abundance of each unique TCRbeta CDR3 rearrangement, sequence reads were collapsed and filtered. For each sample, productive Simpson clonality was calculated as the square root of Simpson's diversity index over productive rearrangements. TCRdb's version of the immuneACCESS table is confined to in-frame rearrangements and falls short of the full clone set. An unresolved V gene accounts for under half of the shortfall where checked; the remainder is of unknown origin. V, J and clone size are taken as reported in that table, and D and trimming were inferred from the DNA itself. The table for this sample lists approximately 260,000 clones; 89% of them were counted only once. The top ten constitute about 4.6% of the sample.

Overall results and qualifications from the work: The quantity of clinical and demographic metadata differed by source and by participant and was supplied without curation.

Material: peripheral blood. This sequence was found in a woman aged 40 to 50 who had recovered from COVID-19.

This receptor carries the CDR3 CASSPSGQRDNEQFF. The nucleotides are TGTGCCAGCAGCCCTTCGGGACAGCGTGATAATGAGCAGTTCTTC. The chain uses TRBV27 and TRBJ2-1; the central 7 bases match TRBD1. As encoded in the germline V gene (reference sequence), CDR1 is MNHEY while CDR2 is SMNVEV. The CDR3 runs 15 residues from the cysteine to the phenylalanine. Only the CDR3 DNA stays, 45 bases, in frame from base 1. The germline V end is reduced by 6 bases and the J end by 7 bases; junction bases left unmatched: 12.